One TCR beta chain is described in this entry. What it binds is unknown. This sample is drawn from a study of cytomegalovirus exposure and HLA in healthy donors. The study's findings and limits: Cytomegalovirus association was listed for about 170 TCR beta chains. Under in vitro conditions, a few CMV-associated chains were confirmed as specific for CMV antigens.

Germline V gene sequence: CDR1 GTSNPN, CDR2 SVGIG (reference sequence). Trimming cost V 3 bases and J 1 base, with 9 bases left between them. The CDR3 has 13 residues. Using immunoSEQ multiplex PCR, the repertoire was profiled, and TCRdb retains in-frame clones only, with some absent. The sample consists of tens of thousands of clones, approximately 96% of them appearing once. This chain links TRBV30 with TRBJ1-1, with D uncertain. The sequenced material came from PBMCs. The TCR was taken from a man younger than 30 in good health and CMV-seronegative. CDR3 nucleotide sequence: TGTGCCTGGAGGTGGAGGGAGAACACTGAAGCTTTCTTT. Protein: CAWRWRENTEAFF. The full variable domain, rest sourced from reference TRBV30 and TRBJ1-1, is SQTIHQWPATLVQPVGSPLSLECTVEGTSNPNLYWYRQAAGRGLQLLFYSVGIGQISSEVPQNLSASRPQDRQFILSSKKLLLSDSGFYLCAWRWRENTEAFFGQGTRLTVV.